The subject of this entry is one TCR beta chain. The antigen is not known. This entry comes from a study of regulatory dendritic cells for organ transplantation. Across the study: Regulatory dendritic cells came from monocytes given vitamin D3 and IL-10.

Sorted T cells were CFSE-labeled and cultured roughly five days with allogeneic regulatory or mature dendritic cells at 1:10. Findings of the study overall: Mature dendritic cells appeared to drive more memory CD8+ clonal expansion than regulatory ones. Memory CD8+ T cells were the most oligoclonal; naive cells were highly diverse.

Using immunoSEQ multiplex PCR, the repertoire was profiled, and TCRdb retains in-frame clones only, with some absent. Of about 12,000 clones detected, 74% appear once; the ten largest clones hold roughly 0.6%. CDR1 and CDR2 from the germline V gene are SGDLS and YYNGEE. Unmatched junction bases numbered 6, after V lost 3 bases and J lost 9 bases. This CDR3 region has 13 residues. The chain has TRBV9 and TRBJ2-3; 8 bases are shared with TRBD2. The sequence was collected from a human donor in good health. The sample consisted of naive CD4+ T cells from blood cultured with regulatory dendritic cells. Subset of the sample: CD45RA+ naive T cells. The CDR3: CASSDLRGGTQYF. CDR3 sequence (DNA): TGTGCCAGCAGCGACCTCCGGGGGGGAACGCAGTATTTT.